Below, 28 T cell receptor beta chains from the same sample are listed, as sequenced in a study of blood T cell repertoires in COVID-19. Sequencing was performed with immunoSEQ multiplex PCR; in TCRdb, only in-frame clones are kept and a portion is missing. This table holds just over 300,000 clones, roughly nine tenths found once. Sequenced material: peripheral blood. These receptors all come from a man aged 18 to 35 with active or convalescent COVID-19.

The chain combines TRBV6-5 with TRBJ1-4, with D perhaps TRBD1 (5 bases). Germline values: CDR1 MNHEY, CDR2 SVGAGI. The CDR3 runs to 15 residues. Trimming stripped 6 bases from V and 4 bases from J, with 15 bases between. Here the CDR3 DNA reads TGTGCCAGCAGCCTCCTGCCAGGGCTTAATGAAAAACTGTTTTTT. Protein: CASSLLPGLNEKLFF.

This sequence joins TRBV7-9 and TRBJ2-1, with TRBD2 matching over 12 bases. This CDR3 is 14 amino acids long. The germline CDR1 and CDR2 sequences are SEHNR and FQNEAQ (reference sequence). V was clipped by 0 bases and J by 10 bases; unmatched bases: 1. In DNA, the CDR3 is TGTGCCAGCAGCTTAGCACTAGCGGGAGGAGAGCAGTTCTTC. The encoded protein is CASSLALAGGEQFF.

The chain couples TRBV4-3 to TRBJ2-1, with D perhaps TRBD2 (6 bases). Germline CDR1 LGHNA, CDR2 YSLEER. V lost 3 bases and J lost 4, with 10 bases in between. The CDR3 loop spans 14 amino acids. The CDR3: CASSHVGTYNEQFF. CDR3 bases: TGCGCCAGCAGCCATGTCGGGACTTACAATGAGCAGTTCTTC.

The chain employs TRBV13 and TRBJ1-6; perhaps TRBD1 as D (5 bases). The CDR3 is 15 amino acids. Trimming pared 5 bases from V and 9 bases from J, leaving 17 bases between. CDR1 PRHDT and CDR2 FYEKMQ come from the germline V gene (reference sequence). The CDR3 region has the DNA TGTGCCAGCAGCCGCGGACAAGGAGGGATTTCACCCCTCCACTTT. Translating it yields CASSRGQGGISPLHF.

This clone was detected only a few times. This chain joins TRBV19 and TRBJ1-2; D is undetermined. The germline CDR1 and CDR2 sequences are LNHDA and SQIVND (reference sequence). CDR3 length equals 12 residues. V lost 4 bases to trimming and J lost 8 bases, with 11 bases between them. For the CDR3, the DNA is TGTGCCAGTAGTACCAGACAAGGCGGCTACACCTTC. This sequence encodes CASSTRQGGYTF.

The chain combines TRBV11-2 with TRBJ2-7, with a weak D call TRBD2 (5 bases). The CDR3 sequence is 15 residues long. The germline CDR1 and CDR2 sequences are SGHAT and FQNNGV. The ends were cut back, 3 bases at V and 2 bases at J, with 14 bases in the middle. CDR3 residues: CASSFRSGVAYEQYF. The CDR3, as DNA: TGTGCCAGCAGCTTTAGGTCCGGGGTGGCCTACGAGCAGTACTTC. The full variable domain, its missing parts supplied by reference TRBV11-2 and TRBJ2-7, is EAGVAQSPRYKIIEKRQSVAFWCNPISGHATLYWYQQILGQGPKLLIQFQNNGVVDDSQLPKDRFSAERLKGVDSTLKIQPAKLEDSAVYLCASSFRSGVAYEQYFGPGTRLTVT.

The chain links TRBV5-1 to TRBJ2-5; TRBD2 aligns across 11 bases. Germline V gives CDR1 SGHRS, CDR2 YFSETQ. The V segment lost 0 bases and the J segment 2 bases; nucleotides outside the gene matches: 12. The length of the CDR3 is 19 residues. The DNA for the CDR3 is TGCGCCAGCAGCTTGGGTCTAGCGGGGGGCTCCAGAGTTCAAGAGACCCAGTACTTC. Amino acid sequence: CASSLGLAGGSRVQETQYF.

The V call is TRBV28, the J call TRBJ1-1; D possibly corresponds to TRBD1 (6 bases). This CDR3 has 14 residues. Germline V gene sequence: CDR1 MDHEN, CDR2 SYDVKM. The germline V and J ends were trimmed by 3 bases and 5 bases, with 13 bases remaining between them. DNA for the CDR3: TGTGCCAGCAGTTTGGCCAGGGGTGGGACTGAAGCTTTCTTT. It translates to CASSLARGGTEAFF. The entire variable domain, with the rest obtained from reference TRBV28 and TRBJ1-1, is as follows: DVKVTQSSRYLVKRTGEKVFLECVQDMDHENMFWYRQDPGLGLRLIYFSYDVKMKEKGDIPEGYSVSREKKERFSLILESASTNQTSMYLCASSLARGGTEAFFGQGTRLTVV.

This clone has only a few counts. CDR3 nucleotide sequence: TGTGCCAGCAGCCGTGGACTAGGCTACGAGCAGTACTTC. Residues: CASSRGLGYEQYF. The J gene is TRBJ2-7, the V gene TRBV5-4; 7 bases fit TRBD2. The CDR3 sequence is 13 residues long. Germline lookup yields CDR1 SGHNT and CDR2 YYREEE (reference sequence). V trimming: 4 bases; J trimming: 3 bases; junction bases outside the gene matches: 4. The full variable domain, rest sourced from reference TRBV5-4 and TRBJ2-7, is ETGVTQSPTHLIKTRGQQVTLRCSSQSGHNTVSWYQQALGQGPQFIFQYYREEENGRGNFPPRFSGLQFPNYSSELNVNALELDDSALYLCASSRGLGYEQYFGPGTRLTVT.

The chain links TRBV7-8 to TRBJ2-2; 10 nucleotides match TRBD1. Germline V gene data show CDR1 as SGHVS and CDR2 as FQNEAQ. CDR3 length: 17 residues. V lost 2 bases to trimming and J lost 3 bases; unmatched junction nucleotides: 6. The CDR3 spells CASSLTGTGVHTGELFF. The CDR3 nucleotides read TGTGCCAGCAGCTTAACGGGGACAGGGGTTCACACCGGGGAGCTGTTTTTT.

V and J are TRBV9 and TRBJ2-2, with 7 bases fitting TRBD2. Unmatched junction bases numbered 3, after V lost 1 base and J lost 3 bases. The length of the CDR3 is 15 residues. Germline assignment: CDR1 SGDLS and CDR2 YYNGEE. In DNA, the CDR3 is TGTGCCAGCAGCGTAAGCGGGGAGTACACCGGGGAGCTGTTTTTT. This codes for CASSVSGEYTGELFF.

The chain has TRBV28 and TRBJ1-2; unclear D gene. V shed 4 bases and J shed 8 bases, with 17 bases lying between them. The CDR3 totals 14 residues. Per the germline V gene, CDR1 is MDHEN and CDR2 is SYDVKM. CDR3 nucleotide sequence: TGTGCCAGCAGTTCAACGGGGTCATCGCCGGGCTACACCTTC. This codes for CASSSTGSSPGYTF.

V and J are TRBV4-1 and TRBJ2-1; 8 positions agree with TRBD2. With V trimmed by 1 base and J by 9 bases, 11 bases remained unmatched. The V gene's germline CDR1 is MGHRA and CDR2 YSYEKL. CDR3 length equals 16 residues. DNA of the CDR3: TGCGCCAGCAGCCAAGCGACTAGCGCCGTGGGGAGTGAGCAGTTCTTC. Its translation: CASSQATSAVGSEQFF.

The chain has TRBV18 and TRBJ2-5; 7 bases are a match to TRBD2. The CDR3 contains 13 residues. The V and J ends lost 2 bases and 5 bases, in that order; junction bases with no gene match: 2. Germline lookup yields CDR1 KGHSH and CDR2 LQKENI. CDR3 loop: CASSPMGGETQYF. The CDR3 DNA follows: TGTGCCAGCTCACCAATGGGAGGGGAGACCCAGTACTTC.

This clone showed up just once. The chain links TRBV6-4 to TRBJ2-1, with TRBD2 matching over 7 bases. V lost 7 bases to trimming and J lost 4 bases; unmatched junction nucleotides: 4. The CDR3 length is 13 residues. Germline V CDR1 and CDR2: MRHNA, SNTAGT. The DNA for the CDR3 is TGTGCCAGCAACCGACTAGCTTACAATGAGCAGTTCTTC. Translated: CASNRLAYNEQFF.

Concerning this clone itself: Within the sample, other DNA sequences also encode this same CDR3. This chain connects TRBV12-3 or TRBV12-4 to TRBJ2-1, with no clear D. The CDR3 totals 13 residues. Deletions cut 1 base from V and 3 bases from J, with 4 bases between. CDR3 in amino acids: CASSLGSYNEQFF. CDR3 nucleotides: TGTGCCAGCAGTTTAGGCAGCTACAATGAGCAGTTCTTC.

This rearrangement joins TRBV6-2 or TRBV6-3 to TRBJ1-2, with 10 nucleotides matching TRBD1. Trimming at V came to 5 bases and at J to 2 bases, leaving 8 bases not matched to a gene. Germline loops: CDR1 MNHEY, CDR2 SVGEGT. The length of the CDR3 is 16 residues. This CDR3 reads CASSRILTGGNYGYTF. For the CDR3, the DNA is TGTGCCAGCAGTCGGATTTTGACAGGGGGCAACTATGGCTACACCTTC.

The chain links TRBV24-1 to TRBJ2-1; 7 nucleotides align to TRBD1. In germline, CDR1 is KGHDR, CDR2 SFDVKD. This CDR3 has 15 residues. The V segment lost 5 bases and the J segment 4 bases; nucleotides outside the gene matches: 7. CDR3 amino acids: CATSGGGQPYNEQFF. CDR3 nucleotide sequence: TGTGCCACCAGTGGAGGGGGCCAACCATACAATGAGCAGTTCTTC.

This clone was seen once. In DNA form, the CDR3 reads TGCGCCAGCAGGCGGGACGCCTCCGGGGAGCTGTTTTTT. Encoded protein: CASRRDASGELFF. V gene TRBV4-1 combines with J gene TRBJ2-2; TRBD2 might be the D (6 bases). There are 13 residues in the CDR3. Trimming left V 6 bases short and J 6 bases short, with 11 bases between. CDR1 is MGHRA and CDR2 is YSYEKL in the germline V gene.

The V and J genes are TRBV19 and TRBJ2-3, with a possible D match to TRBD1 (5 bases). CDR1 and CDR2 (germline): LNHDA, SQIVND (reference sequence). This CDR3 is built from 16 residues. V lost 3 bases and J 5 bases, leaving 18 bases between the germline ends. The chain's CDR3 is CASSIIGQGRGDTQYF. Written as DNA, the CDR3 is TGTGCCAGTAGTATTATAGGGCAGGGTCGTGGAGATACGCAGTATTTT.

The J gene is TRBJ1-5, the V gene TRBV12-3 or TRBV12-4; no clear D. Trimming took off 6 bases at V and 6 bases at J, with 9 bases between the two ends. The CDR3 sequence is 12 residues long. CDR3 DNA: TGTGCCAGCAGCCCGGTTGGTCAGCCCCAGCATTTT. Residues: CASSPVGQPQHF.

This clone was observed once. This CDR3 is CASSLPGEDYGYTF. DNA of the CDR3: TGTGCCAGCAGTTTACCGGGGGAGGACTATGGCTACACCTTC. This chain links TRBV28 with TRBJ1-2, with a possible D match to TRBD1 (5 bases). The CDR3 runs 14 residues. The V end lost 2 bases, the J end lost 3 bases, and 10 bases lay between the germline ends. Germline V gene sequence: CDR1 MDHEN, CDR2 SYDVKM.

The rearrangement links TRBV5-1 to TRBJ2-1, with 10 positions matching TRBD2. Germline V gene sequence: CDR1 SGHRS, CDR2 YFSETQ. V trimming: 2 bases; J trimming: 8 bases; junction bases outside the gene matches: 19. This CDR3 has 19 residues. CDR3 in DNA: TGCGCCAGCAGCTTAATCACTAGCGGGGCCCGGGGCTTCGGCGATGAGCAGTTCTTC. Translated: CASSLITSGARGFGDEQFF.

The V and J genes are TRBV25-1 and TRBJ2-2, with D possibly TRBD2 on 5 matching bases. The CDR3 is 14 residues long. Germline V CDR1 and CDR2: MGHDK, SYGVNS. V lost 6 bases to trimming and J lost 2 bases, with 10 bases between them. CDR3 sequence (DNA): TGTGCCAGCAGGGAGACTACTAACACCGGGGAGCTGTTTTTT. It specifies CASRETTNTGELFF.

The chain couples TRBV15 to TRBJ2-4, with 9 bases aligning to TRBD2. The CDR3 contains 16 residues. V dropped 1 base and J dropped 4; count of bases not matched to a gene: 5. Germline V gene data show CDR1 as LNHNV and CDR2 as YYDKDF (reference sequence). The CDR3 nucleotides read TGTGCCACCAGCAGAGGGGGGCGGGAGGGTAAAAACATTCAGTACTTC. It translates to CATSRGGREGKNIQYF.

This clone has only a few counts. The chain employs TRBV2 and TRBJ1-5; tentative D call: TRBD1 (5 bases). The CDR3 spans 14 residues. Germline V lookup: CDR1 SNHLY, CDR2 FYNNEI. V was pared by 1 base and J by 9 bases, with 13 bases between. The CDR3 DNA reads as TGTGCCAGCAGTGAAGAGCGTCGGGGGGGGCCCCAGCATTTT. Translating it yields CASSEERRGGPQHF.

This chain uses TRBV5-1 with TRBJ1-1; D is uncertain. Germline assignment: CDR1 SGHRS and CDR2 YFSETQ. This CDR3 has 15 amino acids. V shed 0 bases and J shed 1 base, with 10 bases lying between them. CDR3 in amino acids: CASSLGFFRNTEAFF. The CDR3 nucleotides read TGCGCCAGCAGCTTGGGTTTTTTTCGGAACACTGAAGCTTTCTTT.

V is TRBV25-1 and J is TRBJ1-1, with D maybe TRBD1 (6 bases). The ends were cut back, 5 bases at V and 1 base at J, with 11 bases in the middle. The CDR3 is made up of 14 amino acids. Germline V lookup: CDR1 MGHDK, CDR2 SYGVNS. The CDR3 sequence is CASSPGTPNTEAFF. DNA of the CDR3: TGTGCCAGCAGTCCCGGGACACCGAACACTGAAGCTTTCTTT.